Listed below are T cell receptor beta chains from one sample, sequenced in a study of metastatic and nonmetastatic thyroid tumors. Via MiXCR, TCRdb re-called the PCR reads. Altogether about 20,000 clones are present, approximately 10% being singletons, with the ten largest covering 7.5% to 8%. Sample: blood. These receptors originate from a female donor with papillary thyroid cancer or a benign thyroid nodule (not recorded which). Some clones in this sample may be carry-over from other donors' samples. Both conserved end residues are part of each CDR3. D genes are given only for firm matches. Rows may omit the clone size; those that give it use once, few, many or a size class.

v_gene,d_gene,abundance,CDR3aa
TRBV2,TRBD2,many,CASSLAGGHDEQFF
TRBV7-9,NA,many,CASSPQGLRVYNEQFF
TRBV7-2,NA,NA,CASSLGPHYRNTIYF
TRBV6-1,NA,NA,CATRRQARNLDYGYTF
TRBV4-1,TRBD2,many,CASRPLGLAGGHEQFF
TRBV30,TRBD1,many,CAWSIDRVGSPLHF
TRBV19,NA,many,CASTPEGENTEAFF
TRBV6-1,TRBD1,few,CASSVAGTADYEQYF
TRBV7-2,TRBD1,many,CASSFDRGPAEAFF
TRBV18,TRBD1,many,CASSPLGTGGNTQYF
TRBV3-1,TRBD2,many,CASSQALAADTQYF
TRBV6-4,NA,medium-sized,CASSEGAGSGNEQFF
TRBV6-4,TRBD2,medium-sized,CASSTGLAGNEQFF